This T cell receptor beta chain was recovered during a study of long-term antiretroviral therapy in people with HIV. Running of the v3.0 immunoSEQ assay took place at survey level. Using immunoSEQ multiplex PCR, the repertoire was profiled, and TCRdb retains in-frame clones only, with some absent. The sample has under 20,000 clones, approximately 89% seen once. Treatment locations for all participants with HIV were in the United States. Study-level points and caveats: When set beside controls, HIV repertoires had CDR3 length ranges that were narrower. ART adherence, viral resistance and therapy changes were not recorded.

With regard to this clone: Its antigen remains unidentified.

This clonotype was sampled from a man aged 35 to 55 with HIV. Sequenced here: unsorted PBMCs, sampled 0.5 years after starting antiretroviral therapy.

The CDR3 spells CASSLVSPPSAEQFF. The CDR3 DNA is TGTGCCAGCAGCTTAGTATCGCCACCTTCAGCCGAGCAGTTCTTC. V and J are TRBV7-9 and TRBJ2-1, with D unclear. V was trimmed by 1 base and J by 10 bases, leaving 17 bases between them. Germline assignment: CDR1 SEHNR and CDR2 FQNEAQ (reference sequence). This CDR3 spans 15 amino acids.